The 19 T cell receptor beta chains in this list originate from one sample, sequenced in a study of blood T cell repertoires in COVID-19. Libraries were prepared by immunoSEQ multiplex PCR; TCRdb keeps only in-frame clonotypes and omits some of them. The sample holds some 120,000 clones, around 88% seen once. Sequencing was performed on peripheral blood. All receptors come from a human donor in a cohort sampled during active COVID-19.

V usage is TRBV3-1 (or the pseudogene TRBV3-2) and J usage is TRBJ1-1; the match to TRBD1 covers 8 bases. The CDR3 runs to 15 residues. The ends lost 0 bases at V and 7 bases at J; junction bases unmatched: 7. The germline V gene has CDR1 LGHDT and CDR2 YNNKEL (reference sequence). CDR3 in DNA: TGTGCCAGCAGCCAAGATAACAGGGGGACGGATGAAGCTTTCTTT. Protein: CASSQDNRGTDEAFF.

The chain uses TRBV18 and TRBJ2-4; D gene ambiguous. CDR1 and CDR2 (germline): KGHSH, LQKENI. The CDR3 sequence is 16 residues long. V lost 4 bases, J lost 0 bases, and 13 bases lay in between. The CDR3 spells CASSRFNELAKNIQYF. The CDR3 coding sequence is TGTGCCAGCTCACGGTTTAATGAGCTAGCCAAAAACATTCAGTACTTC. The full variable domain, its missing parts supplied by reference TRBV18 and TRBJ2-4, is NAGVMQNPRHLVRRRGQEARLRCSPMKGHSHVYWYRQLPEEGLKFMVYLQKENIIDESGMPKERFSAEFPKEGPSILRIQQVVRGDSAAYFCASSRFNELAKNIQYFGAGTRLSVL.

The chain has TRBV27 and TRBJ2-3, with 7 bases lining up with TRBD1. V lost 5 bases, J lost 1 base, and 3 bases stayed unmatched. This CDR3 has 14 amino acids. CDR1 is MNHEY, CDR2 SMNVEV, per germline (reference sequence). The chain's CDR3 is CASSLQGGTDTQYF. CDR3 DNA: TGTGCCAGCAGTCTCCAGGGGGGCACAGATACGCAGTATTTT.

The chain links TRBV3-1 (or the pseudogene TRBV3-2) to TRBJ1-1; D not certain. Germline assignment: CDR1 LGHDT and CDR2 YNNKEL (reference sequence). V lost 1 base to trimming and J lost 2 bases, with 11 bases between them. The CDR3 totals 15 residues. In DNA, the CDR3 is TGTGCCAGCAGCCAAGTTAAAGGAGAAAACACTGAAGCTTTCTTT. Translating it yields CASSQVKGENTEAFF.

The chain joins TRBV27 to TRBJ2-7; tentatively, D is TRBD2 (5 bases). V lost 8 bases and J lost 2, with 16 bases in between. This CDR3 contains 14 residues. Germline CDR1 MNHEY, CDR2 SMNVEV (reference sequence). CDR3 in DNA: TGTGCCAGCTCCGAATTCCGGGAAGCCTACGAGCAGTACTTC. Translating it yields CASSEFREAYEQYF.

The J gene is TRBJ1-1, the V gene TRBV10-3; D possibly corresponds to TRBD1 (6 bases). The V end lost 7 bases, the J end lost 3 bases, and 18 bases lay between the germline ends. In germline, CDR1 is ENHRY, CDR2 SYGVKD. This CDR3 has 15 amino acids. DNA of the CDR3: TGTGCCATCAACAAATATCAGGGGATGGACACTGAAGCTTTCTTT. It translates to CAINKYQGMDTEAFF.

V and J are TRBV6-5 and TRBJ2-1; TRBD2 matches 9 bases. The germline gives CDR1 MNHEY, CDR2 SVGAGI. Trimming took 6 bases from V and 0 from J; bases not matched to a gene: 3. The length of the CDR3 is 15 residues. CDR3 sequence: CASSRSGSSYNEQFF. The CDR3 region has the DNA TGTGCCAGCAGCCGTAGCGGGAGCTCCTACAATGAGCAGTTCTTC.

The chain joins TRBV24-1 to TRBJ1-1, with D perhaps matching TRBD1 (6 bases). The germline V gene has CDR1 KGHDR and CDR2 SFDVKD. Trimming took off 3 bases at V and 0 bases at J, with 10 bases between the two ends. The CDR3 spans 15 residues. The CDR3 sequence: CATSDHRAVNTEAFF. The DNA for the CDR3 is TGTGCCACCAGTGATCACAGGGCAGTGAACACTGAAGCTTTCTTT.

This chain links TRBV2 with TRBJ1-2, with D perhaps matching TRBD1 (6 bases). With 1 base removed from V and 4 bases from J, the gap between germline ends came to 13 bases. This CDR3 is 15 amino acids long. In germline, CDR1 is SNHLY, CDR2 FYNNEI. The CDR3 here is CASSEEDSPTYGYTF. DNA of the CDR3: TGTGCCAGCAGTGAAGAGGACAGCCCTACCTATGGCTACACCTTC.

This chain uses TRBV9 with TRBJ1-5; 8 bases are shared with TRBD1. This CDR3 comprises 15 residues. Germline CDR1 and CDR2: SGDLS and YYNGEE. J was trimmed by 3 bases and V by 3 bases; bases with no gene match: 5. CDR3 loop: CASSAGTGHNQPQHF. CDR3 sequence (DNA): TGTGCCAGCAGCGCCGGGACAGGCCACAATCAGCCCCAGCATTTT.

This clone has just one count. The chain has TRBV4-3 and TRBJ2-3, with TRBD2 as a possible D gene (6 bases). V shed 5 bases and J shed 2 bases, with 17 bases lying between them. Germline assignment: CDR1 LGHNA and CDR2 YSLEER. The CDR3 is 16 residues long. CDR3 sequence (DNA): TGCGCCAGCAGCAAAGCCCCGCGCGGGACCACAGATACGCAGTATTTT. Translated, it gives CASSKAPRGTTDTQYF.

This chain uses TRBV9 with TRBJ2-1; 10 positions match TRBD2. With 3 bases clipped from V and 7 bases from J, the junction kept 7 bases outside the gene matches. The CDR3 runs 15 residues. CDR1 SGDLS and CDR2 YYNGEE come from the germline V gene. This CDR3 is CASSAMGLAYNEQFF. CDR3 nucleotides: TGTGCCAGCAGCGCAATGGGACTAGCGTATAATGAGCAGTTCTTC.

The V call is TRBV5-4, the J call TRBJ1-2, with D possibly being TRBD1 (5 bases). V gave up 2 bases and J gave up 3 bases, with 11 bases separating them. The CDR3 contains 14 residues. Germline CDR1 is SGHNT and CDR2 is YYREEE (reference sequence). The CDR3 DNA reads TGTGCCAGCAGCTTTAGTCAGGGTGACTATGGCTACACCTTC. It encodes CASSFSQGDYGYTF.

This clone was seen just once. The junction differs from germline at one of its ends, possibly a read error. This chain joins TRBV7-7 and TRBJ2-1; D might be TRBD2 (6 bases). Per the germline V gene, CDR1 is SSHAT and CDR2 is FNYEAQ (reference sequence). The CDR3 sequence is 15 residues long. CDR3 region: CASSLAKGLTNEQFF. DNA for the CDR3: TGTGCTAGCAGCTTAGCGAAGGGACTGACCAATGAGCAGTTCTTC.

The V call is TRBV28, the J call TRBJ2-1; a weak D match, TRBD2 (6 bases). The germline V and J ends were trimmed by 4 bases and 7 bases, with 20 bases remaining between them. The CDR3 extends over 16 amino acids. Germline assignment: CDR1 MDHEN and CDR2 SYDVKM. The CDR3 DNA follows: TGTGCCAGCAGTTCCGTACTAGCAGTGTCTAGAAATGAGCAGTTCTTC. Translation: CASSSVLAVSRNEQFF.

The gene calls are TRBV7-6 and TRBJ2-2, with D tentatively TRBD1 (6 bases). Trimming removed 2 bases from V and 6 bases from J, with 13 bases in between. Looked up from germline, CDR1 is SGHVS and CDR2 is FNYEAQ. The CDR3 consists of 15 residues. CDR3 residues: CASSLPQGPSGELFF. The CDR3 DNA follows: TGTGCCAGCAGCTTACCCCAGGGGCCCTCCGGGGAGCTGTTTTTT. The whole variable domain, remainder taken from reference TRBV7-6 and TRBJ2-2, is GAGVSQSPRYKVTKRGQDVALRCDPISGHVSLYWYRQALGQGPEFLTYFNYEAQQDKSGLPNDRFSAERPEGSISTLTIQRTEQRDSAMYRCASSLPQGPSGELFFGEGSRLTVL.

The chain recombines TRBV24-1 with TRBJ2-3; tentatively, D is TRBD1 (5 bases). The V gene lost 6 bases and the J gene lost 2 bases, with 8 bases spanning the gap. CDR3 length equals 13 residues. Per the germline V gene, CDR1 is KGHDR and CDR2 is SFDVKD. The CDR3 DNA sequence: TGTGCCACCAGTAAGACAGACACAGATACGCAGTATTTT. Protein product: CATSKTDTDTQYF.

V usage is TRBV28 and J usage is TRBJ1-2; 9 bases align to TRBD1. After removal of 2 bases from V and 8 bases from J, the junction contained 12 bases not matched to a gene. The germline V gene encodes CDR1 MDHEN and CDR2 SYDVKM. This CDR3 contains 16 residues. The CDR3 loop is CASSLSFGTGIRGYTF. CDR3 sequence (DNA): TGTGCCAGCAGTTTAAGCTTCGGGACAGGGATTCGAGGCTACACCTTC.

The chain couples TRBV19 to TRBJ1-5; TRBD1 might be the D (6 bases). The CDR3 is 15 amino acids. Between the trimmed V and J ends, which lost 5 bases and 11 bases, there was a span of 22 bases. Germline values: CDR1 LNHDA, CDR2 SQIVND (reference sequence). The CDR3 coding sequence is TGTGCCAGTAGTGGATATCCGGGGTCCCCAGGGGCCCAGCATTTT. It translates to CASSGYPGSPGAQHF. Based on the CDR3 plus reference TRBV19 and TRBJ1-5, the full variable domain is DGGITQSPKYLFRKEGQNVTLSCEQNLNHDAMYWYRQDPGQGLRLIYYSQIVNDFQKGDIAEGYSVSREKKESFPLTVTSAQKNPTAFYLCASSGYPGSPGAQHFGDGTRLSIL.